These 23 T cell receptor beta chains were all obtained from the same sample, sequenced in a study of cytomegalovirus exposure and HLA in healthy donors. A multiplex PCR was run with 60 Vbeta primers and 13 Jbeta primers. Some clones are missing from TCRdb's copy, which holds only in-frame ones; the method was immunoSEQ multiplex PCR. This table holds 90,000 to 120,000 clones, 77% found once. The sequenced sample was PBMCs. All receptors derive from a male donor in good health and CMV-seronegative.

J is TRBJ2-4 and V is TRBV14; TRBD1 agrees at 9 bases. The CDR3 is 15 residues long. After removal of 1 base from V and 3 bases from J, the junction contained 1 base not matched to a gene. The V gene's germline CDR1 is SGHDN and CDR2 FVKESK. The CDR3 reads CASSQGTGDKNIQYF. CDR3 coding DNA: TGTGCCAGCAGCCAAGGGACAGGGGACAAAAACATTCAGTACTTC. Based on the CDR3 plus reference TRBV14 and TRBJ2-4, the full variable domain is EAGVTQFPSHSVIEKGQTVTLRCDPISGHDNLYWYRRVMGKEIKFLLHFVKESKQDESGMPNNRFLAERTGGTYSTLKVQPAELEDSGVYFCASSQGTGDKNIQYFGAGTRLSVL.

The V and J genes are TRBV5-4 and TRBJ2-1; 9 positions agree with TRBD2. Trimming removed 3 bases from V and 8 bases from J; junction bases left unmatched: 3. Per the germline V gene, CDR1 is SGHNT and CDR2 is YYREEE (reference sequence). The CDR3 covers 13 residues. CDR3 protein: CASSWGLADEQFF. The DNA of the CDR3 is TGTGCCAGCAGCTGGGGACTAGCCGATGAGCAGTTCTTC.

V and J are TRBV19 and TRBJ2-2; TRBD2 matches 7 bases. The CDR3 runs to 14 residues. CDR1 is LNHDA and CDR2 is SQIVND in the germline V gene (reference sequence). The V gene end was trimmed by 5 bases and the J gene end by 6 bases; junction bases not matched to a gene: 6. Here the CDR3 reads CASSGTIDAGELFF. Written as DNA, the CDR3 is TGTGCCAGTAGTGGGACTATAGACGCCGGGGAGCTGTTTTTT.

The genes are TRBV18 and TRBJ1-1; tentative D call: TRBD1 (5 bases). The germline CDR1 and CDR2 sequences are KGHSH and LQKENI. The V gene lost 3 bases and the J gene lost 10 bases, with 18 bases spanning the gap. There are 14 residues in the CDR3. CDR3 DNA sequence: TGTGCCAGCTCACCGGGCTCGGGGCCGGGGGGAGCTTTCTTT. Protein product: CASSPGSGPGGAFF.

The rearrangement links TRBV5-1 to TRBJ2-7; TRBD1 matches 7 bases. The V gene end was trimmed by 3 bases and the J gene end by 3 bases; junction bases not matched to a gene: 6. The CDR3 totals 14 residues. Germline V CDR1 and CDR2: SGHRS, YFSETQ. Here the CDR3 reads CASSSRGRFYEQYF. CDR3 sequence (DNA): TGCGCCAGCAGCTCAAGGGGGCGATTCTACGAGCAGTACTTC. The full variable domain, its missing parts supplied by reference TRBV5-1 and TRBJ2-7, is KAGVTQTPRYLIKTRGQQVTLSCSPISGHRSVSWYQQTPGQGLQFLFEYFSETQRNKGNFPGRFSGRQFSNSRSEMNVSTLELGDSALYLCASSSRGRFYEQYFGPGTRLTVT.

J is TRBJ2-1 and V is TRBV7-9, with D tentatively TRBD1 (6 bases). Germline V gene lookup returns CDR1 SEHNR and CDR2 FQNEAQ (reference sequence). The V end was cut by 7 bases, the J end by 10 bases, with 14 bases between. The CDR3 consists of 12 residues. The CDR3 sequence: CASTTSGTEQFF. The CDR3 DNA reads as TGTGCCAGCACCACTTCGGGGACAGAGCAGTTCTTC.

DNA for the CDR3: TGTGCCAGCAGCCCGGCCTTTGAGGGTAACGGTCTACGCGAGCAGTACTTC. Translated: CASSPAFEGNGLREQYF. The chain links TRBV28 to TRBJ2-7, with D perhaps TRBD2 (5 bases). This CDR3 is built from 17 residues. V lost 6 bases and J lost 6, with 27 bases in between. Germline V gene lookup returns CDR1 MDHEN and CDR2 SYDVKM. The variable domain in full, completed from reference TRBV28 and TRBJ2-7, reads DVKVTQSSRYLVKRTGEKVFLECVQDMDHENMFWYRQDPGLGLRLIYFSYDVKMKEKGDIPEGYSVSREKKERFSLILESASTNQTSMYLCASSPAFEGNGLREQYFGPGTRLTVT.

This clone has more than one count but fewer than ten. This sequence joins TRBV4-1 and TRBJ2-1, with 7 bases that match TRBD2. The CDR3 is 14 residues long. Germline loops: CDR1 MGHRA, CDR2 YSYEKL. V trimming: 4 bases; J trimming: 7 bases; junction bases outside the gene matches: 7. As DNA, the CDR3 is TGCGCCAGCAGCCCTGCTAGCGGAGGGAATGAGCAGTTCTTC. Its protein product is CASSPASGGNEQFF.

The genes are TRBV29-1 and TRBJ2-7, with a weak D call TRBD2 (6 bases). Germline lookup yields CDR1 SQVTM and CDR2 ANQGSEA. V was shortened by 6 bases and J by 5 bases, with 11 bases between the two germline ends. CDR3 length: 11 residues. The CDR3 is CSVTRGHEQYF. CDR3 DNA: TGCAGCGTCACGCGGGGCCACGAGCAGTACTTC.

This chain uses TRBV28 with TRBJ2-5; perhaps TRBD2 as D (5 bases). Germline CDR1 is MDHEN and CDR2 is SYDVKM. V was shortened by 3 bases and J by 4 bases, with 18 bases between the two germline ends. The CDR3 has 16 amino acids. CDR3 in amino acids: CASSFFSPRTGETQYF. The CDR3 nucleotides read TGTGCCAGCAGTTTCTTCTCCCCTAGGACTGGAGAGACCCAGTACTTC.

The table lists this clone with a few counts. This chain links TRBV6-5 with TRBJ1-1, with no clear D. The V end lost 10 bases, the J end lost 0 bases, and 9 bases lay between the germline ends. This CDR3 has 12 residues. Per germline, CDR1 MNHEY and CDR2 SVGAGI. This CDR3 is CATGLLNTEAFF. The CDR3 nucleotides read TGTGCCACCGGACTGTTGAACACTGAAGCTTTCTTT.

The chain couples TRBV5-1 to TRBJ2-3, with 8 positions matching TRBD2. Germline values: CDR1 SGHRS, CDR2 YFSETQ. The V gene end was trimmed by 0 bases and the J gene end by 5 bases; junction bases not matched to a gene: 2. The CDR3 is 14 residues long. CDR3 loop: CASSLGREGDTQYF. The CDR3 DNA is TGCGCCAGCAGCTTGGGACGGGAGGGAGATACGCAGTATTTT.

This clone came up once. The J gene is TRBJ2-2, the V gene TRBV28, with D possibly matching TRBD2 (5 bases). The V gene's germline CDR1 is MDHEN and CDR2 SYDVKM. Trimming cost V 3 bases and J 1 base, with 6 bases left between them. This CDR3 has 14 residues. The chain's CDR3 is CASSLRVNTGELFF. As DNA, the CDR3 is TGTGCCAGCAGTTTGCGGGTGAACACCGGGGAGCTGTTTTTT.

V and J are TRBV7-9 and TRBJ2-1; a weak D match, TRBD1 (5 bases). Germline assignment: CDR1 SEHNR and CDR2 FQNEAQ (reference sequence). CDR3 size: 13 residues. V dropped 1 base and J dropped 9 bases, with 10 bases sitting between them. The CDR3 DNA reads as TGTGCCAGCAGCTTAGTCAGGGTCGGTGAGCAGTTCTTC. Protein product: CASSLVRVGEQFF.

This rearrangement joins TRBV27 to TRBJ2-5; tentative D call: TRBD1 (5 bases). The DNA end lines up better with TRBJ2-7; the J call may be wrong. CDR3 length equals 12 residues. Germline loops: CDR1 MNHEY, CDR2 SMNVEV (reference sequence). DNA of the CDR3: TGTGCCAGCAGTCCGAAGGGGTACGAGCAGTACTTC. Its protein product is CASSPKGYEQYF.

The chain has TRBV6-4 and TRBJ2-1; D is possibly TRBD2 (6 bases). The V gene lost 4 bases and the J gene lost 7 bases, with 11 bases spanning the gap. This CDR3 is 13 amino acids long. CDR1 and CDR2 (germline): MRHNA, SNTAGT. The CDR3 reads CASSVTSRNEQFF. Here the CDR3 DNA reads TGTGCCAGCAGTGTCACTAGCAGGAATGAGCAGTTCTTC.

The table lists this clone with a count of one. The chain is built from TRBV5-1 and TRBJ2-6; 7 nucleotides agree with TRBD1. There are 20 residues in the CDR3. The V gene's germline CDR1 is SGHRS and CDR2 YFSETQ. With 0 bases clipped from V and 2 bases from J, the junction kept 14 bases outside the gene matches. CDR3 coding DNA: TGCGCCAGCAGCTTGGTGATGGGACAGCTTGGCTTTACTGGGGCCAACGTCCTGACTTTC. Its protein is CASSLVMGQLGFTGANVLTF.

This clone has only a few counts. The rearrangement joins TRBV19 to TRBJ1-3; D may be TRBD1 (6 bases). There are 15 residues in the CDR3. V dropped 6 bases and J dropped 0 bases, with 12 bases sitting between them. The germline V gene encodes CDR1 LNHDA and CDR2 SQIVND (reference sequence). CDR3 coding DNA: TGTGCCAGTAGAAATCAGGGGCTCTCTGGAAACACCATATATTTT. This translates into CASRNQGLSGNTIYF.

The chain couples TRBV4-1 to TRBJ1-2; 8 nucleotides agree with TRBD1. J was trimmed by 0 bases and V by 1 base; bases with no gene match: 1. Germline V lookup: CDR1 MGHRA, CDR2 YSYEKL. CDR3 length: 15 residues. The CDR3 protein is CASSQGQGTNYGYTF. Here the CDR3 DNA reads TGCGCCAGCAGCCAAGGACAGGGGACTAACTATGGCTACACCTTC.

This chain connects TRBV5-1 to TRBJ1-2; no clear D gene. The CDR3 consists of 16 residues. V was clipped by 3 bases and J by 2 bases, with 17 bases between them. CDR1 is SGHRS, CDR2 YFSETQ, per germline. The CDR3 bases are TGCGCCAGCAGCTCCTTGTCAACCGGGAAAAACTATGGCTACACCTTC. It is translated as CASSSLSTGKNYGYTF.

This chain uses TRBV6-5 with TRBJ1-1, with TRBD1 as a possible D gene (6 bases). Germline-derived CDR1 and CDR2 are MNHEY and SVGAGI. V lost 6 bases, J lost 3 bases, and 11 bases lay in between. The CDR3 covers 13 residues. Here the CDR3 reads CASSRTDYTEAFF. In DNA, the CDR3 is TGTGCCAGCAGCCGGACAGACTACACTGAAGCTTTCTTT.

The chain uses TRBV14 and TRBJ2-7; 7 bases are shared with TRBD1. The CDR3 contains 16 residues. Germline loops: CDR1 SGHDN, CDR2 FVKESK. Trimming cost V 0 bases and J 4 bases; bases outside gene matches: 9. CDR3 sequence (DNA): TGTGCCAGCAGCCAAGATACGCCAGGGGGTCTATACGAGCAGTACTTC. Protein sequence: CASSQDTPGGLYEQYF.

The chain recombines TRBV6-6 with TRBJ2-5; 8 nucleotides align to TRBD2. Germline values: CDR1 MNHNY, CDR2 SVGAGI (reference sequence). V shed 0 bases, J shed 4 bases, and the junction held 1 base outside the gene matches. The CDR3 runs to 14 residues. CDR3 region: CASSYSGGGETQYF. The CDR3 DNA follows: TGTGCCAGCAGTTACTCCGGGGGGGGAGAGACCCAGTACTTC.